Following are 8 T cell receptor beta chains from one sample sequenced in a study of blood T cell repertoires in COVID-19. Produced via immunoSEQ multiplex PCR; TCRdb's table is partial and in-frame only. The table lists around 160,000 clones, almost 90% of them singletons, with under 3% in the top ten. The sample consisted of peripheral blood. Receptor source: a human donor in a cohort sampled during active COVID-19.

V gene TRBV7-9 combines with J gene TRBJ2-5; 8 bases match TRBD1. With V trimmed by 3 bases and J by 0 bases, 9 bases remained unmatched. CDR3 length: 17 amino acids. Germline loops: CDR1 SEHNR, CDR2 FQNEAQ (reference sequence). CDR3 sequence: CASSLRDRGPYQETQYF. DNA of the CDR3: TGTGCCAGCAGCTTGAGAGACAGGGGCCCGTACCAAGAGACCCAGTACTTC. Using reference TRBV7-9 and TRBJ2-5 for the parts outside the CDR3, the full variable domain is DTGVSQNPRHKITKRGQNVTFRCDPISEHNRLYWYRQTLGQGPEFLTYFQNEAQLEKSRLLSDRFSAERPKGSFSTLEIQRTEQGDSAMYLCASSLRDRGPYQETQYFGPGTRLLVL.

The CDR3 loop is CASSPQTRGNEQFF. CDR3 nucleotides: TGTGCCAGCAGCCCCCAGACTAGAGGCAATGAGCAGTTCTTC. This chain connects TRBV5-4 to TRBJ2-1; D may be TRBD2 (6 bases). V shed 4 bases and J shed 6 bases, with 14 bases lying between them. This CDR3 has 14 residues. In germline, CDR1 is SGHNT, CDR2 YYREEE (reference sequence).

The chain has TRBV18 and TRBJ2-6; D gene unclear. V was cut by 4 bases and J by 0 bases, with 7 bases left in between. CDR1 and CDR2 (germline): KGHSH, LQKENI. This CDR3 is built from 15 residues. CDR3 residues: CASSLTTSGANVLTF. CDR3 DNA: TGTGCCAGCTCACTCACAACCTCTGGGGCCAACGTCCTGACTTTC.

The J gene is TRBJ2-4, the V gene TRBV4-1; no clear D. The CDR3 is 12 residues long. V gave up 5 bases and J gave up 4 bases, with 6 bases separating them. CDR1 MGHRA and CDR2 YSYEKL come from the germline V gene. This CDR3 is CASSRDKNIQYF. CDR3 DNA sequence: TGCGCCAGCAGCAGAGATAAAAACATTCAGTACTTC.

V and J are TRBV5-1 and TRBJ2-3; D may be TRBD1 (6 bases). Germline V gene data show CDR1 as SGHRS and CDR2 as YFSETQ. Deletions cut 0 bases from V and 2 bases from J, with 10 bases between. The CDR3 has 15 residues. Here the CDR3 reads CASSLVGADTDTQYF. The CDR3 DNA reads as TGCGCCAGCAGCTTGGTGGGGGCAGACACAGATACGCAGTATTTT.

V and J are TRBV4-1 and TRBJ1-4, with TRBD1 matching over 10 bases. Germline CDR1 is MGHRA and CDR2 is YSYEKL. The trim removed 0 bases at V and 8 bases at J, leaving 3 bases unmatched. The CDR3 is 15 residues long. As DNA, the CDR3 is TGCGCCAGCAGCCAAGAGGGGACAGGGGAGGAAAAACTGTTTTTT. Translation: CASSQEGTGEEKLFF.

The genes are TRBV19 and TRBJ2-1, with 7 bases identical to TRBD1. The CDR3 length is 13 residues. Germline CDR1 reads LNHDA; CDR2 reads SQIVND (reference sequence). V was pared by 6 bases and J by 8 bases, with 7 bases of the junction left unmatched. The CDR3 sequence is CASRLGTADEQFF. CDR3 sequence (DNA): TGTGCCAGTAGATTAGGGACAGCCGATGAGCAGTTCTTC. The full variable domain, its missing parts supplied by reference TRBV19 and TRBJ2-1, is DGGITQSPKYLFRKEGQNVTLSCEQNLNHDAMYWYRQDPGQGLRLIYYSQIVNDFQKGDIAEGYSVSREKKESFPLTVTSAQKNPTAFYLCASRLGTADEQFFGPGTRLTVL.

The gene calls are TRBV18 and TRBJ1-2; no clear D. This CDR3 spans 15 amino acids. Trimming removed 3 bases from V and 5 bases from J, with 16 bases in between. CDR1 is KGHSH and CDR2 is LQKENI in the germline V gene. The CDR3 DNA sequence: TGTGCCAGCTCACCTCTTGGACTGAGAGGGTATGGCTACACCTTC. As protein: CASSPLGLRGYGYTF.